This T cell receptor (beta chain) was found in a study of shared clonotypes between healthy human individuals. Notes on the study in general: Among non-shared clonotypes, generation probabilities were lower than among those shared by all four donors. Clonotype sharing among donors, it was expected, would be affected by sequencing depth.

Trimming removed 0 bases from V and 4 bases from J, with 13 bases in between. This CDR3 has 16 amino acids. Germline loops: CDR1 MNHEY, CDR2 SMNVEV (reference sequence). Generated by immunoSEQ multiplex PCR, the TCRdb table keeps only in-frame clones and is missing some. The sample carries roughly 2.1 million clones, 85% to 95% recorded once. This clone was seen once. The antigen remains undetermined. The naive CD8 population came from CD45RO-negative cells selected for CCR7, without terminally differentiated effector memory CD45RA+ cells. There were only Caucasian adults among the donors, and all lived in Nashville, Tennessee.

The receptor was derived from a man aged 18 to 29 in good health. Some clones in this sample may be carry-over from other donors' samples. The sample was naive CD8+ T cells from PBMCs. The V gene is TRBV27, the J gene TRBJ1-5; D not certain. This CDR3 reads CASSLSPARNNQPQHF. The CDR3 DNA sequence: TGTGCCAGCAGTTTATCACCGGCCAGGAATAATCAGCCCCAGCATTTT.